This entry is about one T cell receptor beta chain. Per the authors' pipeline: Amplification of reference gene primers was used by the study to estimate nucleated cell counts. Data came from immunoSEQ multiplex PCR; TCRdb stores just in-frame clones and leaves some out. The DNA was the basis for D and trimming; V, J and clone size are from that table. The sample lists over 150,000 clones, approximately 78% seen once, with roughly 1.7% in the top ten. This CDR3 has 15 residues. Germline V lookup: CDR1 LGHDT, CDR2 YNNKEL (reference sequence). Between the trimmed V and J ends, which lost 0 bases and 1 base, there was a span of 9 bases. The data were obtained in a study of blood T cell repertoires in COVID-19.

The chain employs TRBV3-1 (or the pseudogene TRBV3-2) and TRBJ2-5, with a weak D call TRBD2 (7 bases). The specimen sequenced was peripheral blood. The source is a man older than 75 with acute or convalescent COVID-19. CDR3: CASSQDGGAQETQYF. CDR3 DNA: TGTGCCAGCAGCCAAGATGGGGGGGCCCAAGAGACCCAGTACTTC.